The rows below give T cell receptor beta chains drawn from one sample of a study of blood T cell repertoires in COVID-19. Profiled with immunoSEQ multiplex PCR; TCRdb holds only in-frame clones, not every one. The table lists about 210,000 clones, 70% to 90% of them singletons. Sample: peripheral blood. The receptors derive from a woman between 45 and 60 years old with active or convalescent COVID-19. CDR3s include the opening cysteine and the closing phenylalanine or tryptophan. The D gene is left open where the match is weak. Size values are once, few and many counts, or a class for expanded clones, and some rows have none.

D: TRBD1
size: NA
J: TRBJ2-5
V: TRBV6-5
CDR3: CATEKGARETQYF
DNA: TGTGCCACGGAGAAGGGGGCGAGGGAGACCCAGTACTTC

D: NA
size: NA
J: TRBJ2-7
V: TRBV28
CDR3: CASSEGGIGYEQYF
DNA: TGTGCCAGCAGTGAGGGAGGAATAGGCTACGAGCAGTACTTC

D: TRBD2
size: NA
J: TRBJ2-1
V: TRBV10-1
CDR3: CASSGGSSYNEQFF
DNA: TGCGCCAGCAGTGGCGGGAGCTCCTACAATGAGCAGTTCTTC

D: TRBD1
size: once
J: TRBJ2-7
V: TRBV5-4
CDR3: CASSSSRQGAYEQYF
DNA: TGTGCCAGCAGCTCCTCAAGACAGGGGGCCTACGAGCAGTACTTC

D: NA
size: NA
J: TRBJ1-4
V: TRBV5-1
CDR3: CASRPGQINEKLFF
DNA: TGCGCCAGCAGACCAGGGCAAATTAATGAAAAACTGTTTTTT

D: TRBD2
size: NA
J: TRBJ2-3
V: TRBV7-9
CDR3: CASSLSGGFKGDTQYF
DNA: TGTGCCAGCAGCTTAAGCGGGGGGTTCAAGGGAGATACGCAGTATTTT

D: TRBD1
size: NA
J: TRBJ2-5
V: TRBV14
CDR3: CASSHFPTGEKETQYF
DNA: TGTGCCAGCAGCCACTTCCCGACAGGGGAAAAAGAGACCCAGTACTTC

D: TRBD1
size: NA
J: TRBJ2-4
V: TRBV28
CDR3: CASSWRRRGRTKNIQYF
DNA: TGTGCCAGCAGTTGGCGAAGAAGGGGGCGGACCAAAAACATTCAGTACTTC

D: TRBD2
size: NA
J: TRBJ2-7
V: TRBV7-9
CDR3: CASSPRRRTSGYTYEQYF
DNA: TGTGCCAGCAGCCCCCGGCGAAGGACTAGCGGCTATACCTACGAGCAGTACTTC

D: TRBD2
size: NA
J: TRBJ2-1
V: TRBV5-4
CDR3: CASSRSGGTDNEQFF
DNA: TGTGCCAGCAGCCGTAGCGGGGGGACAGACAATGAGCAGTTCTTC

D: NA
size: NA
J: TRBJ2-2
V: TRBV7-9
CDR3: CASSPQPGELFF
DNA: TGTGCCAGCAGCCCACAGCCCGGGGAGCTGTTTTTT

D: NA
size: NA
J: TRBJ2-5
V: TRBV14
CDR3: CASSPVRRGRETQYF
DNA: TGTGCCAGCAGCCCGGTGAGGAGGGGTCGAGAGACCCAGTACTTC

D: NA
size: NA
J: TRBJ1-6
V: TRBV28
CDR3: CASSLTNRPLHF
DNA: TGTGCCAGCAGTTTAACCAATAGACCCCTCCACTTT

D: TRBD2
size: NA
J: TRBJ2-4
V: TRBV11-2
CDR3: CASSFPAGPPNIQYF
DNA: TGTGCCAGCAGCTTTCCAGCGGGACCTCCAAACATTCAGTACTTC

D: NA
size: NA
J: TRBJ2-2
V: TRBV6-4
CDR3: CASRPVPGAGELFF
DNA: TGTGCCAGCAGACCCGTACCAGGGGCCGGGGAGCTGTTTTTT

D: TRBD1
size: NA
J: TRBJ1-6
V: TRBV10-1
CDR3: CATYDRDANSPLHF
DNA: TGCGCCACCTACGACAGGGACGCGAATTCACCCCTCCACTTT

D: TRBD1
size: once
J: TRBJ1-1
V: TRBV12-3/TRBV12-4
CDR3: CASSSGQGVAFF
DNA: TGTGCCAGCAGTTCAGGACAGGGAGTTGCTTTCTTT

D: NA
size: NA
J: TRBJ2-2
V: TRBV27
CDR3: CASRTDQVYTGELFF
DNA: TGTGCCAGCAGGACAGATCAAGTGTACACCGGGGAGCTGTTTTTT

D: TRBD2
size: NA
J: TRBJ2-5
V: TRBV7-3
CDR3: CASSVTSGSWETQYF
DNA: TGTGCCAGCAGCGTCACTAGCGGGAGTTGGGAGACCCAGTACTTC

D: NA
size: NA
J: TRBJ2-5
V: TRBV24-1
CDR3: CATSDGKETQYF
DNA: TGTGCCACCAGTGACGGTAAAGAGACCCAGTACTTC

D: TRBD2
size: NA
J: TRBJ2-5
V: TRBV5-1
CDR3: CASSLGLAGGPRLETQYF
DNA: TGCGCCAGCAGCTTGGGACTAGCGGGAGGGCCTCGGCTAGAGACCCAGTACTTC

D: TRBD2
size: few
J: TRBJ2-5
V: TRBV19
CDR3: CASSIGAGGDQETQYF
DNA: TGTGCCAGTAGTATAGGAGCGGGAGGGGATCAAGAGACCCAGTACTTC

D: TRBD2
size: NA
J: TRBJ2-2
V: TRBV4-1
CDR3: CASSGAERGLNTGELFF
DNA: TGCGCCAGCAGCGGAGCGGAGCGGGGGCTAAACACCGGGGAGCTGTTTTTT

D: NA
size: NA
J: TRBJ1-5
V: TRBV28
CDR3: CASSQINSNQPQHF
DNA: TGTGCCAGCAGTCAGATCAACAGCAATCAGCCCCAGCATTTT

D: NA
size: NA
J: TRBJ1-1
V: TRBV19
CDR3: CASSKQGNTEAFF
DNA: TGTGCCAGTAGCAAACAGGGGAACACTGAAGCTTTCTTT

D: TRBD2
size: NA
J: TRBJ2-1
V: TRBV6-4
CDR3: CASSESTSGDNEQFF
DNA: TGTGCCAGCAGCGAATCGACTAGCGGGGACAATGAGCAGTTCTTC

D: NA
size: NA
J: TRBJ1-1
V: TRBV7-8
CDR3: CASSSLRNTEAFF
DNA: TGTGCCAGCAGCTCCCTTAGGAACACTGAAGCTTTCTTT